This T cell receptor (beta chain) originates from a study of blood T cells in healthy people across ages. Study-level background: Researchers report that template switching captured about one barcoded beta molecule per two T cells. The study's findings and limits: In long-lived donors, naive CD4+ cell counts and diversity exceeded those of aged donors. As age increased, TCR beta diversity per million T cells fell in a roughly linear fashion.

Each of the donors had roughly 9.1 milliliters of peripheral blood drawn into EDTA-treated Vacutainer tubes. CDR1 and CDR2 from the germline V gene are KGHDR and SFDVKD. The CDR3 extends over 16 amino acids. The V and J ends lost 4 bases and 0 bases respectively, with 14 bases between them. Next came a second PCR, run for about 7 to 12 cycles, which used a sample-barcoded 5' primer along with a J-beta primer mix. TCRdb re-called the 5' RACE reads with MiXCR, one entry per CDR3 protein. The sample consists of 1.5 million to 2 million distinct CDR3 sequences, less than 50% of them appearing once. This clonotype came up a few times. The antigen is undetermined.

The TCR was taken from a middle-aged woman in good health. The sequenced sample consisted of blood. The chain has TRBV24-1 and TRBJ1-2; TRBD1 might be the D (5 bases). The CDR3 loop reads CATSDSRTPSNYGYTF. Here the CDR3 DNA reads TGTGCCACCAGTGACTCAAGGACACCGTCTAACTATGGCTACACCTTC.